The clone carrying this T cell receptor (beta chain) has at least ten counts. Its antigen is unidentified. The authors prepared the TCRbeta library with unique molecular identifiers. Using its own MiXCR run on the PCR reads, TCRdb lists one record per CDR3 protein. The profile covers about 260,000 distinct CDR3 sequences, with roughly 7.7% appearing a single time and 6.3% taken by the ten largest. Per germline, CDR1 ENHRY and CDR2 SYGVKD. V dropped 5 bases and J dropped 4 bases, with 5 bases sitting between them. The CDR3 contains 12 residues. This specimen belongs to a study of T-cell reconstitution after alpha-beta-depleted transplantation in children. Study-wide results and caveats: Reports say that about two months after transplant, the alpha-beta T cells came out of several hundred graft clones that had expanded. T-cell counts and diversity at one year post-transplant came mainly from newly produced T cells.

This receptor was taken from a male patient younger than 18 who had a stem cell transplant for acute lymphoblastic leukemia, so the T cells may come from the graft donor. This chain joins TRBV10-3 and TRBJ2-2, with D hard to call. The sample was PBMCs, mostly from graft donor cells, taken 180 days after TCRalphabeta/CD19-depleted stem cell transplant. The CDR3: CAISSPTGELFF. The DNA of the CDR3 is TGTGCCATCAGTTCTCCCACCGGGGAGCTGTTTTTT.